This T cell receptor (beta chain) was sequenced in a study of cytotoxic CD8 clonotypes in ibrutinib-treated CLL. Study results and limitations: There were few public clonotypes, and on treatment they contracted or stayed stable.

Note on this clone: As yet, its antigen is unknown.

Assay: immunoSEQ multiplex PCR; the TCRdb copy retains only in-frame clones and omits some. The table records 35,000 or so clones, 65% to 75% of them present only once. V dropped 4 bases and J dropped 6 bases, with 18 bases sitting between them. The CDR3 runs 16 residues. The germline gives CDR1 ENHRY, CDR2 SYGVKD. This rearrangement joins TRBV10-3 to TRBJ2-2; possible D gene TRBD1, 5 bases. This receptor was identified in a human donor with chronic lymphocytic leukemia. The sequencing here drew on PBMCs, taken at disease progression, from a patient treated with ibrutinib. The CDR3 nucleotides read TGTGCCATCAGTGGAAGTTCTCGGCAAGGGGCCGGGGAGCTGTTTTTT. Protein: CAISGSSRQGAGELFF.